The text below deals with one T cell receptor beta chain. As yet, its antigen is unknown. CDR1 is LNHDA and CDR2 is SQIVND in the germline V gene (reference sequence). Trimming removed 6 bases at V and 4 bases at J, with 18 bases between. The CDR3 has 15 amino acids. This sample's time point: persistent/refractory GD, antithyroid drugs over 5 years with positive TRAb. From PBMCs, RNA was extracted and then used to make the TCR library. In building TCR beta libraries, iRepertoire HTBI primers were used together with Arm-PCR of CDR3 regions. From the multiplex PCR reads, TCRdb called clonotypes with MiXCR, one entry per CDR3 protein. The sample holds roughly 500,000 distinct CDR3 sequences; under 25% are singletons and the top ten take roughly 13%. This entry belongs to a study of regulatory T cells in long-lasting Graves disease. Study-level findings and limits: Persistent Graves' patients possessed reduced TCR diversity relative to recently diagnosed ones.

Sequenced material: peripheral blood mononuclear cells (PBMCs), taken when the disease was refractory, from a patient treated with antithyroid drugs. The sequence was collected from a female donor with Graves disease. V and J are TRBV19 and TRBJ1-2, with TRBD1 as a possible D gene (6 bases). The CDR3 nucleotides read TGTGCCAGTAGCAGCGGGCTGGGGGCGGTCTATGGCTACACCTTC. Encoded protein: CASSSGLGAVYGYTF. The full variable domain, its missing parts supplied by reference TRBV19 and TRBJ1-2, is DGGITQSPKYLFRKEGQNVTLSCEQNLNHDAMYWYRQDPGQGLRLIYYSQIVNDFQKGDIAEGYSVSREKKESFPLTVTSAQKNPTAFYLCASSSGLGAVYGYTFGSGTRLTVV.